This T cell receptor (beta chain) was sequenced for a study of OX40 agonist ivuxolimab in advanced cancers. The V gene lost 2 bases and the J gene lost 13 bases, with 11 bases spanning the gap. Germline CDR1 and CDR2: LGHNA and YSLEER. This CDR3 comprises 11 residues. This clone was counted only a few times. Assay: immunoSEQ multiplex PCR; the TCRdb copy retains only in-frame clones and omits some. The sample contains about 45,000 clones, roughly 80% of which appear only once. The sequence was obtained from an adult with an advanced solid tumor such as melanoma, head and neck, liver or kidney cancer. Sequenced material: CD4+ or CD8+ T cells sorted from blood, taken in a trial of the OX40 agonist ivuxolimab. V gene TRBV4-3 combines with J gene TRBJ1-2; TRBD1 might be the D (5 bases). CDR3 amino acids: CASSQLGGTTF. For the CDR3, the DNA is TGCGCCAGCAGCCAACTGGGGGGGACCACCTTC.